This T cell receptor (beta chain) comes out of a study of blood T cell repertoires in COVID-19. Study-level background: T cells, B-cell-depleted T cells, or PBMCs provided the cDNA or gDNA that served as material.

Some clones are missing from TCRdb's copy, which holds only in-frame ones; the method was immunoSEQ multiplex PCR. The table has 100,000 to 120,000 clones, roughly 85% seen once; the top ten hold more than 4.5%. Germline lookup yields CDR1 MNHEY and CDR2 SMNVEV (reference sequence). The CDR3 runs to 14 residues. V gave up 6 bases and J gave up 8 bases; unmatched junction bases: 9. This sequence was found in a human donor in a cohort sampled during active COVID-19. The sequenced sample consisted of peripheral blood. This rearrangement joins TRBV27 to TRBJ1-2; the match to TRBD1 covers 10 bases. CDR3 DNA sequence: TGTGCCAGCAGCCCCGGACAGGGGGATTGGGGCTACACCTTC. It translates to CASSPGQGDWGYTF.